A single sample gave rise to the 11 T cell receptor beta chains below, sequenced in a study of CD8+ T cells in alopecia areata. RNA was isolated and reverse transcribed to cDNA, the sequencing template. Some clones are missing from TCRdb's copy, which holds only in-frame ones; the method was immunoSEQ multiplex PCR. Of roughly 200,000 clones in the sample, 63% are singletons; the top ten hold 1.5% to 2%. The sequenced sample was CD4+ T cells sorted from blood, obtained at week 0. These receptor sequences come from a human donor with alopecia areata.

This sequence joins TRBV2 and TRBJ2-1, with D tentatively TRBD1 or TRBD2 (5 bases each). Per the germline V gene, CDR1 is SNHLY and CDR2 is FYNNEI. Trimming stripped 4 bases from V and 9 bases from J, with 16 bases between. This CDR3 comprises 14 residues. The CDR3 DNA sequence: TGTGCCAGCAGTGTATTGCTGGGGGACGGTGAGCAGTTCTTC. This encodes CASSVLLGDGEQFF. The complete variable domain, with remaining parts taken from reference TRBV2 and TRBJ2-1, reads EPEVTQTPSHQVTQMGQEVILRCVPISNHLYFYWYRQILGQKVEFLVSFYNNEISEKSEIFDDQFSVERPDGSNFTLKIRSTKLEDSAMYFCASSVLLGDGEQFFGPGTRLTVL.

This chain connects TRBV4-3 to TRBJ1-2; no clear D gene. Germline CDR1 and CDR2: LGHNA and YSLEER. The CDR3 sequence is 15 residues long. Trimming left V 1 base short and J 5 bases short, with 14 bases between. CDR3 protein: CASSQGFRDQYGYTF. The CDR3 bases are TGCGCCAGCAGCCAAGGGTTTCGGGATCAATATGGCTACACCTTC.

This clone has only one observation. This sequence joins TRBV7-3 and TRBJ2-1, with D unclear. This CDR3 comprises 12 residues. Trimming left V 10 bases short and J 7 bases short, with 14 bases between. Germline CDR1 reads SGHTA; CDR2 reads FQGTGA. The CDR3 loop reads CANRLGRNEQFF. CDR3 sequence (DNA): TGTGCCAACCGCCTAGGAAGGAATGAGCAGTTCTTC.

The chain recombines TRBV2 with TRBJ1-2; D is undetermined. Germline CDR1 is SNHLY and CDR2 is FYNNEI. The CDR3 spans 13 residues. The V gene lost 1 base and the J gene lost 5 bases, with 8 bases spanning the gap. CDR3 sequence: CASSEVMVYGYTF. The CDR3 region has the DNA TGTGCCAGCAGTGAAGTGATGGTTTATGGCTACACCTTC. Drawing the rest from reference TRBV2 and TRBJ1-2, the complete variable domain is EPEVTQTPSHQVTQMGQEVILRCVPISNHLYFYWYRQILGQKVEFLVSFYNNEISEKSEIFDDQFSVERPDGSNFTLKIRSTKLEDSAMYFCASSEVMVYGYTFGSGTRLTVV.

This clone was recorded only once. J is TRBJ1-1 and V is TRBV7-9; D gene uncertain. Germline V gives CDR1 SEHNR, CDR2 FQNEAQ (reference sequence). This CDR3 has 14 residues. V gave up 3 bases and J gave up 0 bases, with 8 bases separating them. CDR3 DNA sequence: TGTGCCAGCAGCTTTTCTGGCATGAACACTGAAGCTTTCTTT. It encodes CASSFSGMNTEAFF.

DNA for the CDR3: TGTGCCAGCAGTGACTCCTCAAGGGCCTCTGAAGCTTTCTTT. This gives the protein CASSDSSRASEAFF. The chain links TRBV6-4 to TRBJ1-1; D is unclear. The V and J ends lost 0 bases and 6 bases respectively, with 11 bases between them. The CDR3 consists of 14 residues. CDR1 and CDR2 (germline): MRHNA, SNTAGT.

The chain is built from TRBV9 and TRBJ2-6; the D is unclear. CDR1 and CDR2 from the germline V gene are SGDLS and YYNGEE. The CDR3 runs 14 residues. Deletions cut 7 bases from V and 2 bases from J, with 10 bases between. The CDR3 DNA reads TGTGCCAGCGGCACTCTCGCTGGGGCCAACGTCCTGACTTTC. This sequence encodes CASGTLAGANVLTF.

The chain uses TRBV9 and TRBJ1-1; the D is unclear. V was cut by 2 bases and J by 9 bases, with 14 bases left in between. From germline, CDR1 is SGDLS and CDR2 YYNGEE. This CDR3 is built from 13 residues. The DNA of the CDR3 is TGTGCCAGCAGCGTCGATCAACAGAACAAAGCTTTCTTT. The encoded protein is CASSVDQQNKAFF.

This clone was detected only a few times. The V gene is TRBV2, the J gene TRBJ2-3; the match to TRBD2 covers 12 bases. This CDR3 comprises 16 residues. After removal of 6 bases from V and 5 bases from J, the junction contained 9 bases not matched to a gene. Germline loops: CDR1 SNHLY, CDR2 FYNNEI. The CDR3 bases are TGTGCCAGCAGCAATGTGGCTAGCGGGGGGGTAGATACGCAGTATTTT. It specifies CASSNVASGGVDTQYF.

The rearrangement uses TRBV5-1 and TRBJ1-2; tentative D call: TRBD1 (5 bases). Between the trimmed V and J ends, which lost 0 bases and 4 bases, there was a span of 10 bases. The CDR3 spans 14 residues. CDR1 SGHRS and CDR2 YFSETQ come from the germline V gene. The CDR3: CASSLGDGPYGYTF. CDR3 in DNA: TGCGCCAGCAGCTTGGGGGACGGCCCCTATGGCTACACCTTC.

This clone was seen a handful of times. The CDR3 loop is CASSATGSFRETQYF. CDR3 bases: TGTGCCAGCAGCGCAACAGGTTCGTTCCGAGAGACCCAGTACTTC. The genes are TRBV9 and TRBJ2-5, with a possible D match to TRBD1 (5 bases). V was pared by 3 bases and J by 4 bases, with 16 bases between. This CDR3 is 15 amino acids long. CDR1 and CDR2 from the germline V gene are SGDLS and YYNGEE.